One sample yielded the 21 T cell receptor beta chains listed below, sequenced in a study of T cell responses to AZD1222 COVID-19 vaccine. TCRdb's copy holds only in-frame clones and misses some; the assay was immunoSEQ multiplex PCR. The table has 100,000 to 150,000 clones, about 87% seen once. Sequencing was performed on peripheral blood, taken on day 0 of AZD1222 vaccination. The receptors derive from an adult in good health.

V gene TRBV5-6 combines with J gene TRBJ2-3; no reliable D call. Germline V lookup: CDR1 SGHDT, CDR2 YYEEEE. V lost 4 bases and J 1 base, leaving 7 bases between the germline ends. The CDR3 is 13 residues long. The chain's CDR3 is CASSPEGTDTQYF. CDR3 coding DNA: TGTGCCAGCAGCCCCGAGGGCACAGATACGCAGTATTTT. The full variable domain, with the rest looked up from reference TRBV5-6 and TRBJ2-3, is DAGVTQSPTHLIKTRGQQVTLRCSPKSGHDTVSWYQQALGQGPQFIFQYYEEEERQRGNFPDRFSGHQFPNYSSELNVNALLLGDSALYLCASSPEGTDTQYFGPGTRLTVL.

In DNA form, the CDR3 reads TGTGCCAGCAGCTTAATGATCAGGTCACCCCTCCACTTT. As protein: CASSLMIRSPLHF. This chain uses TRBV7-3 with TRBJ1-6; D not resolved. This CDR3 is built from 13 residues. The V gene's germline CDR1 is SGHTA and CDR2 FQGTGA. The ends were cut back, 1 base at V and 10 bases at J, with 8 bases in the middle.

The chain has TRBV6-5 and TRBJ1-1; D call uncertain. The germline V gene encodes CDR1 MNHEY and CDR2 SVGAGI. V lost 6 bases to trimming and J lost 6 bases, with 20 bases between them. This CDR3 is built from 15 residues. The CDR3 is CASRLGWQEVSEAFF. The CDR3 DNA reads TGTGCCAGCAGGTTAGGATGGCAGGAGGTCTCTGAAGCTTTCTTT.

The genes are TRBV5-1 and TRBJ1-2; D is uncertain. The V gene's germline CDR1 is SGHRS and CDR2 YFSETQ. This CDR3 contains 14 residues. The V end was cut by 0 bases, the J end by 2 bases, with 8 bases between. In DNA, the CDR3 is TGCGCCAGCAGCTTGGCCGTCAGAAACTATGGCTACACCTTC. Translating gives CASSLAVRNYGYTF.

V usage is TRBV4-1 and J usage is TRBJ1-3; D is unclear. The CDR3 runs to 12 residues. Germline V lookup: CDR1 MGHRA, CDR2 YSYEKL. Trimming pared 1 base from V and 4 bases from J, leaving 2 bases between. The DNA of the CDR3 is TGCGCCAGCAGCCAAGTCGGAAACACCATATATTTT. It yields the protein CASSQVGNTIYF.

The J gene is TRBJ1-1, the V gene TRBV21-1; the table calls TRBD1, which could not be checked here. TRBV21-1 is labeled a pseudogene. The CDR3 contains 14 residues. The CDR3 reads CASSKGQGGSEAFF. CDR3 DNA sequence: TGTGCCAGCAGCAAAGGGCAGGGGGGTTCTGAAGCTTTCTTT.

This clone appeared a single time. This chain joins TRBV30 and TRBJ2-3; D remains unclear. Looked up from germline, CDR1 is GTSNPN and CDR2 is SVGIG (reference sequence). The V gene lost 3 bases and the J gene lost 4 bases, with 8 bases spanning the gap. The CDR3 totals 12 residues. The CDR3 protein is CAWRGNADTQYF. CDR3 DNA sequence: TGTGCCTGGAGGGGGAACGCAGATACGCAGTATTTT.

The chain carries TRBV18 and TRBJ2-2; TRBD1 aligns across 7 bases. From germline, CDR1 is KGHSH and CDR2 LQKENI. The CDR3 spans 15 residues. V lost 6 bases to trimming and J lost 3 bases; unmatched junction nucleotides: 7. The chain's CDR3 is CASSYDGTDTGELFF. The CDR3 region has the DNA TGTGCCAGCTCCTACGATGGGACAGACACCGGGGAGCTGTTTTTT.

The chain carries TRBV11-3 and TRBJ2-1; perhaps TRBD1 as D (5 bases). Deletions cut 10 bases from V and 0 bases from J, with 7 bases between. The germline CDR1 and CDR2 sequences are SGHNT and YENEEA. The length of the CDR3 is 12 residues. The CDR3 region has the DNA TGTGCCATTCAGGGCTCCTACAATGAGCAGTTCTTC. It translates to CAIQGSYNEQFF.

CDR3 loop: CASSPSALNTEAFF. The CDR3 DNA follows: TGTGCCAGCTCACCTTCGGCACTGAACACTGAAGCTTTCTTT. This chain joins TRBV18 and TRBJ1-1; no definite D call. There are 14 residues in the CDR3. From germline, CDR1 is KGHSH and CDR2 LQKENI. Between the trimmed V and J ends, which lost 3 bases and 0 bases, there was a span of 8 bases.

V is TRBV24-1 and J is TRBJ2-3, with 8 bases matching TRBD2. CDR3 length equals 14 residues. The ends lost 2 bases at V and 4 bases at J; junction bases unmatched: 1. CDR1 is KGHDR, CDR2 SFDVKD, per germline. CDR3 DNA: TGTGCCACCAGTGATTATAGCGGGGCAGATACGCAGTATTTT. Translation gives CATSDYSGADTQYF.

This clone was found once. The rearrangement joins TRBV29-1 to TRBJ2-3, with D uncertain. Germline-derived CDR1 and CDR2 are SQVTM and ANQGSEA. CDR3 size: 18 residues. V was clipped by 0 bases and J by 6 bases, with 25 bases between them. Here the CDR3 reads CSVEDLVGAGSESDTQYF. CDR3 bases: TGCAGCGTTGAAGATCTTGTGGGTGCAGGTAGTGAGTCGGATACGCAGTATTTT.

This clone was seen more than once but under ten times. V is TRBV7-6 and J is TRBJ2-5; perhaps TRBD1 as D (5 bases). From germline, CDR1 is SGHVS and CDR2 FNYEAQ. This CDR3 has 15 residues. Deletions cut 4 bases from V and 5 bases from J, with 17 bases between. The CDR3 loop reads CASSYGIGVGETQYF. CDR3 DNA sequence: TGTGCCAGCAGCTATGGTATAGGGGTCGGGGAGACCCAGTACTTC.

The rearrangement joins TRBV6-6 to TRBJ2-5; 7 bases line up with TRBD1. The V gene end was trimmed by 0 bases and the J gene end by 4 bases; junction bases not matched to a gene: 2. The CDR3 has 14 amino acids. Germline loops: CDR1 MNHNY, CDR2 SVGAGI (reference sequence). CDR3: CASSYSRQGETQYF. The CDR3 coding sequence is TGTGCCAGCAGTTACTCGAGACAGGGAGAGACCCAGTACTTC.

The chain uses TRBV5-1 and TRBJ2-5; 7 nucleotides line up with TRBD2. With V trimmed by 2 bases and J by 2 bases, 6 bases remained unmatched. This CDR3 has 15 amino acids. From germline, CDR1 is SGHRS and CDR2 YFSETQ. In DNA form, the CDR3 reads TGCGCCAGCAGCTTTCAGGGACTATTACAAGAGACCCAGTACTTC. Protein sequence: CASSFQGLLQETQYF.

The chain is built from TRBV6-4 and TRBJ2-1; D possibly uses TRBD1 or TRBD2 (5 bases each). The V end was cut by 2 bases, the J end by 2 bases, with 10 bases between. The V gene's germline CDR1 is MRHNA and CDR2 SNTAGT. The CDR3 extends over 15 amino acids. For the CDR3, the DNA is TGTGCCAGCAGTGACCCCGGGACCCCCTACAATGAGCAGTTCTTC. Its translation is CASSDPGTPYNEQFF.

The gene calls are TRBV7-2 and TRBJ2-3; D not certain. The germline V gene encodes CDR1 SGHTA and CDR2 FQGNSA. CDR3 length: 15 residues. Deletions cut 0 bases from V and 6 bases from J, with 13 bases between. CDR3 residues: CASSLASGPADTQYF. CDR3 coding DNA: TGTGCCAGCAGCTTAGCCTCGGGCCCTGCGGATACGCAGTATTTT.

The V and J genes are TRBV13 and TRBJ1-1; tentatively, D is TRBD1 (5 bases). The CDR3 has 13 residues. V was clipped by 1 base and J by 3 bases, with 6 bases between them. The germline V gene has CDR1 PRHDT and CDR2 FYEKMQ (reference sequence). The CDR3, as DNA: TGTGCCAGCAGCTTAGCAGGGCACACTGAAGCTTTCTTT. Translating it yields CASSLAGHTEAFF. The complete variable domain, with remaining parts taken from reference TRBV13 and TRBJ1-1, reads AAGVIQSPRHLIKEKRETATLKCYPIPRHDTVYWYQQGPGQDPQFLISFYEKMQSDKGSIPDRFSAQQFSDYHSELNMSSLELGDSALYFCASSLAGHTEAFFGQGTRLTVV.

This chain connects TRBV3-1 (or the pseudogene TRBV3-2) to TRBJ2-5; tentatively, D is TRBD2 (6 bases). V was trimmed by 1 base and J by 1 base, leaving 13 bases between them. The CDR3 has 16 residues. Germline CDR1 is LGHDT and CDR2 is YNNKEL (reference sequence). In DNA form, the CDR3 reads TGTGCCAGCAGCCAAGGTCTTAGCGGACCCCAAGAGACCCAGTACTTC. Protein: CASSQGLSGPQETQYF.

This clone was detected once. The chain employs TRBV28 and TRBJ1-4; D is uncertain. This CDR3 comprises 12 residues. Between the trimmed V and J ends, which lost 10 bases and 4 bases, there was a span of 10 bases. The germline CDR1 and CDR2 sequences are MDHEN and SYDVKM. This CDR3 reads CATGGLNEKLFF. CDR3 nucleotides: TGTGCCACCGGAGGCCTTAATGAAAAACTGTTTTTT.

The CDR3 DNA is TGTGCCAGCAGTCCCCGGACGGTATCGGCCTATGGCTACACCTTC. As protein: CASSPRTVSAYGYTF. The rearrangement links TRBV6-5 to TRBJ1-2; no definite D call. V lost 5 bases to trimming and J lost 4 bases, with 17 bases between them. CDR3 length: 15 residues. The germline V gene has CDR1 MNHEY and CDR2 SVGAGI.